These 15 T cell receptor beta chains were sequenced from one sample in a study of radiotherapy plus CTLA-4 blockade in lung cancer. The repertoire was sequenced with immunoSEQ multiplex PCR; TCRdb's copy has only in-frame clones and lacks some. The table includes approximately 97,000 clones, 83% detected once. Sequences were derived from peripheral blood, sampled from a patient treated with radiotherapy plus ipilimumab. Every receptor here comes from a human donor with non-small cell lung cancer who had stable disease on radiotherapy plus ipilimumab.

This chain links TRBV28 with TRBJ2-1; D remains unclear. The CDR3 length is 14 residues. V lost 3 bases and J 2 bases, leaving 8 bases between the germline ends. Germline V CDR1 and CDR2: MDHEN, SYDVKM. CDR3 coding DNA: TGTGCCAGCAGTTTGGTTGGGGCCTACAATGAGCAGTTCTTC. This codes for CASSLVGAYNEQFF. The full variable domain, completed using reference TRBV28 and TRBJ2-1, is DVKVTQSSRYLVKRTGEKVFLECVQDMDHENMFWYRQDPGLGLRLIYFSYDVKMKEKGDIPEGYSVSREKKERFSLILESASTNQTSMYLCASSLVGAYNEQFFGPGTRLTVL.

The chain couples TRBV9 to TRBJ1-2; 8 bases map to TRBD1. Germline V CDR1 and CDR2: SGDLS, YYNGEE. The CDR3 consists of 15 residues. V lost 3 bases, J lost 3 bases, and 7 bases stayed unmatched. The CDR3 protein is CASSAWTGPDYGYTF. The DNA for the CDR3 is TGTGCCAGCAGCGCCTGGACAGGGCCTGACTATGGCTACACCTTC.

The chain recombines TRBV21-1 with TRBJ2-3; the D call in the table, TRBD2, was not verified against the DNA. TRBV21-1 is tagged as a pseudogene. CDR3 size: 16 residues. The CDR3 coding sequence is TGTGCCAGCAGCCTTATGACTAGCGGGGGCACAGATACGCAGTATTTT. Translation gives CASSLMTSGGTDTQYF.

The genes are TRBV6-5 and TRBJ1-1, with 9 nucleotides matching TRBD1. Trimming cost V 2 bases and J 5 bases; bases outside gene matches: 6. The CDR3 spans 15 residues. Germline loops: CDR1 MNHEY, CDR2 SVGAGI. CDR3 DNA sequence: TGTGCCAGCAGTTACGGCACAGGGGGCAAAACTGAAGCTTTCTTT. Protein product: CASSYGTGGKTEAFF.

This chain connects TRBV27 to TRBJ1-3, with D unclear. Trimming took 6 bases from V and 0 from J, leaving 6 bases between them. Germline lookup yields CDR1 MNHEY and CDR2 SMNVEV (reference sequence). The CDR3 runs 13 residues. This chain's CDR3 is CASRQSSGNTIYF. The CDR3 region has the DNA TGTGCCAGCAGACAGAGCTCTGGAAACACCATATATTTT.

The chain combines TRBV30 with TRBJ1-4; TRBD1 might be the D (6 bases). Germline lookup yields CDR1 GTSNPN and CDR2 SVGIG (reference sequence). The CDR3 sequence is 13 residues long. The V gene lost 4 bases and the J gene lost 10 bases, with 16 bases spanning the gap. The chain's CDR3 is CAWTPSGGPKLFF. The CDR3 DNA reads TGTGCCTGGACTCCCTCGGGGGGGCCAAAACTGTTTTTT.

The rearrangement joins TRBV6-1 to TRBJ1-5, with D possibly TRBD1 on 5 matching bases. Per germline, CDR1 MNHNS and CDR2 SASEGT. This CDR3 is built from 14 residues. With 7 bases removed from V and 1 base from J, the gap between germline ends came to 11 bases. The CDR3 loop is CASTQGASNQPQHF. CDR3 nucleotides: TGTGCCAGCACTCAGGGCGCGAGCAATCAGCCCCAGCATTTT.

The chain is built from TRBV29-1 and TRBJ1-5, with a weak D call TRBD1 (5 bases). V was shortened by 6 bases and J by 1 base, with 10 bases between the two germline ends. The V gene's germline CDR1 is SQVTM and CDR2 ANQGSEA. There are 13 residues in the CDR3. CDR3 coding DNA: TGCAGCGTCCTAGCAGGGAGCAATCAGCCCCAGCATTTT. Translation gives CSVLAGSNQPQHF.

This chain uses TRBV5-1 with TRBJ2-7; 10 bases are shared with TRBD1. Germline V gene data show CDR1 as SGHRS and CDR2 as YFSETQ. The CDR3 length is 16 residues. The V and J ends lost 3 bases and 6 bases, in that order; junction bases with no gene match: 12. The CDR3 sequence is CASSSISRDRGFEQYF. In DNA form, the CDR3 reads TGCGCCAGCAGCTCCATAAGCCGGGACAGGGGCTTCGAGCAGTACTTC.

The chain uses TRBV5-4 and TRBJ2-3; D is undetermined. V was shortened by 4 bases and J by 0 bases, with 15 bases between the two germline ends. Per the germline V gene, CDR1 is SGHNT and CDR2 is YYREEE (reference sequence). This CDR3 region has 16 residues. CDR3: CASSTKQSPSTDTQYF. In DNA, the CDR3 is TGTGCCAGCAGCACTAAACAGAGTCCGAGCACAGATACGCAGTATTTT.

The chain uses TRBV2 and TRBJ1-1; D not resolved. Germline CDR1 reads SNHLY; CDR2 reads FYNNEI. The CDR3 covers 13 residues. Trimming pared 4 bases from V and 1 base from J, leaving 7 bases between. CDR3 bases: TGTGCCAGCAGTGCTACAGCGAACACTGAAGCTTTCTTT. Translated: CASSATANTEAFF. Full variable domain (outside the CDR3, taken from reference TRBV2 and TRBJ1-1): EPEVTQTPSHQVTQMGQEVILRCVPISNHLYFYWYRQILGQKVEFLVSFYNNEISEKSEIFDDQFSVERPDGSNFTLKIRSTKLEDSAMYFCASSATANTEAFFGQGTRLTVV.

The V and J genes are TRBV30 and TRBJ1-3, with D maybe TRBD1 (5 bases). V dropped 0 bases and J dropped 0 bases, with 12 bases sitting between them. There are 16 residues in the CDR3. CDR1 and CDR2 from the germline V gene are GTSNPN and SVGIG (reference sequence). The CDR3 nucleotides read TGTGCCTGGAGTGTGGGGCAGGGTAGCTCTGGAAACACCATATATTTT. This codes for CAWSVGQGSSGNTIYF.

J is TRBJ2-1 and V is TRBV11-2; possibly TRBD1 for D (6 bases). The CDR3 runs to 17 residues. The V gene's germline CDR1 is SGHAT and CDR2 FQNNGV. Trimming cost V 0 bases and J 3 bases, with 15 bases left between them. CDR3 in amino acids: CASSLDRGYEYYNEQFF. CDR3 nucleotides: TGTGCCAGCAGCTTAGACAGGGGATACGAGTACTACAATGAGCAGTTCTTC. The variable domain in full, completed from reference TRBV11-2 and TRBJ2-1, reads EAGVAQSPRYKIIEKRQSVAFWCNPISGHATLYWYQQILGQGPKLLIQFQNNGVVDDSQLPKDRFSAERLKGVDSTLKIQPAKLEDSAVYLCASSLDRGYEYYNEQFFGPGTRLTVL.

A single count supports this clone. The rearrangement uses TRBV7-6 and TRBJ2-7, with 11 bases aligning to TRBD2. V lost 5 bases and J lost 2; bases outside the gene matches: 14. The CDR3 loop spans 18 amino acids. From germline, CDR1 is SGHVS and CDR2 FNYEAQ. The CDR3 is CASSATGTSGSGAYEQYF. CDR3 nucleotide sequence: TGTGCCAGCAGCGCGACCGGGACTAGCGGTAGTGGCGCCTACGAGCAGTACTTC.

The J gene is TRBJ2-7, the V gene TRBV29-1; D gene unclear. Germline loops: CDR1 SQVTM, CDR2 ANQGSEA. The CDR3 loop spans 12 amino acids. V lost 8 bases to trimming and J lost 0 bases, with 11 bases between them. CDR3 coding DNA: TGCAGCACGCGGACGGACTCCTACGAGCAGTACTTC. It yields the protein CSTRTDSYEQYF.